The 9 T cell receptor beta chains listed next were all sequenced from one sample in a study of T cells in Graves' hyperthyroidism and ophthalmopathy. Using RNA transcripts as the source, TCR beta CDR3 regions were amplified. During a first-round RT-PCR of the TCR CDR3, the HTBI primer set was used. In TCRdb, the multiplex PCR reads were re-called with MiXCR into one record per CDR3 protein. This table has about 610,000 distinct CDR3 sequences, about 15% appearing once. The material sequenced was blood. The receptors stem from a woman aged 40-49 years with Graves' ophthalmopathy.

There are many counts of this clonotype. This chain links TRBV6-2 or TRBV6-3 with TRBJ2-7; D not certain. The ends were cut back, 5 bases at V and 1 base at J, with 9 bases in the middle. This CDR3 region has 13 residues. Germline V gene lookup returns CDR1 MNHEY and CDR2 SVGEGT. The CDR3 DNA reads TGTGCCAGCAGTGTGCCGGATTCCTACGAGCAGTACTTC. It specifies CASSVPDSYEQYF.

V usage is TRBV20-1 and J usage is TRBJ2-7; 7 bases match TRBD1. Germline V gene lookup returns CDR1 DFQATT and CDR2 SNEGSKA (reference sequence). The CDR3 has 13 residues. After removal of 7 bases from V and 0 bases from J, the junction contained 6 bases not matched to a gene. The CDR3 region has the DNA TGCAGTGTTCTGGACAGGACCTCCTACGAGCAGTACTTC. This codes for CSVLDRTSYEQYF.

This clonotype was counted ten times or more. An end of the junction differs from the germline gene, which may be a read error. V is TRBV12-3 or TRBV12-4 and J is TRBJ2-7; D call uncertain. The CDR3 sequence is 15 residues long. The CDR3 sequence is CASRLGPRPSCEQYF. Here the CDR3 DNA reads TGTGCCAGCAGATTAGGACCGCGTCCATCATGCGAGCAGTACTTC.

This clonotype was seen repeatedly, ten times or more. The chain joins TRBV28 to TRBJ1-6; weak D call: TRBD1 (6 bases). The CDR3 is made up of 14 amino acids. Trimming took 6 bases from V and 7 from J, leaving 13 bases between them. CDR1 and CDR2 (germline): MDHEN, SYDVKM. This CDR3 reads CASSGGAENSPLHF. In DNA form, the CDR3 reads TGTGCCAGCAGCGGGGGGGCGGAGAATTCACCCCTCCACTTT.

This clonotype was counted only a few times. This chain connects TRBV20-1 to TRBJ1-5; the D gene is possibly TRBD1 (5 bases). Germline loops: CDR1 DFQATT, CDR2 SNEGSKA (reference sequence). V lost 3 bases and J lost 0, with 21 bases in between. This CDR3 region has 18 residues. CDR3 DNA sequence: TGCAGTGCTAGCCCTTTGGCAGGGCCGGGATATAGCAATCAGCCCCAGCATTTT. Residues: CSASPLAGPGYSNQPQHF.

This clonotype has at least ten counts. The CDR3 sequence: CASSLQGLAGYGAYEQYF. CDR3 nucleotides: TGTGCCAGCAGCTTACAGGGACTAGCGGGATATGGCGCCTACGAGCAGTACTTC. The rearrangement joins TRBV11-2 to TRBJ2-7, with 13 bases aligning to TRBD2. This CDR3 has 18 residues. Per germline, CDR1 SGHAT and CDR2 FQNNGV. Trimming at V came to 2 bases and at J to 2 bases, leaving 9 bases not matched to a gene.

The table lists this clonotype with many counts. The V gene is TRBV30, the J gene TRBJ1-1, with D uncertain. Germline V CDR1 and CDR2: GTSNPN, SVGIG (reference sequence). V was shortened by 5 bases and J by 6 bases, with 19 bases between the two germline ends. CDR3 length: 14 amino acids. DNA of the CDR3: TGTGCCTGGGAGGCGACACCCACCGGATCTGAAGCTTTCTTT. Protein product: CAWEATPTGSEAFF.

CDR3 bases: TGTGCCAGCAGTTACCCCTCTAGCGGCTACTACGAGCAGTACTTC. Protein product: CASSYPSSGYYEQYF. The chain employs TRBV6-2 or TRBV6-3 and TRBJ2-7, with 7 bases fitting TRBD2. Germline V gene data show CDR1 as MNHEY and CDR2 as SVGEGT. The J segment lost 3 bases and the V segment lost 2 bases, leaving 7 bases of the junction unmatched. The CDR3 runs 15 residues.

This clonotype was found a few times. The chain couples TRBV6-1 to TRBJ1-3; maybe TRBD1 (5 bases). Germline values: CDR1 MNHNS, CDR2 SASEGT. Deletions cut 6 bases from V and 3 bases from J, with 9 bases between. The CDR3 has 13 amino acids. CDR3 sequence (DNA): TGTGCCAGCAGATCAGGGTTTGGAAACACCATATATTTT. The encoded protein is CASRSGFGNTIYF.